The T cell receptor (beta chain) under discussion was sequenced for a study of blood T cell repertoires in COVID-19. Overall study context: From the United States, Italy and Spain came samples of acute and convalescent COVID-19. Sources were T cells, B-cell-depleted T cells, or PBMCs; the material itself was cDNA or gDNA.

Original processing methods: Estimation of nucleated cell counts relied on the amplification of reference gene primers. This table comes from immunoSEQ multiplex PCR, and its TCRdb copy is limited to in-frame clones, with some not included. V and J calls and clone size come straight from that table; D and trimming were deduced from the DNA. Here the sample spans fewer than 100,000 clones, 70% to 80% being singletons. This clone has only a few counts. The V end was cut by 0 bases, the J end by 7 bases, with 13 bases between. Germline CDR1 and CDR2: SGDLS and YYNGEE. The CDR3 consists of 14 residues. The chain carries TRBV9 and TRBJ1-2; a possible D gene is TRBD1 (6 bases). Sequenced input: peripheral blood. The origin of this receptor is a man between 65 and 80 years old with acute or convalescent COVID-19. The CDR3 nucleotides read TGTGCCAGCAGCGTAGGTACAGGGCAGGGTGGCTACACCTTC. Amino acids: CASSVGTGQGGYTF.